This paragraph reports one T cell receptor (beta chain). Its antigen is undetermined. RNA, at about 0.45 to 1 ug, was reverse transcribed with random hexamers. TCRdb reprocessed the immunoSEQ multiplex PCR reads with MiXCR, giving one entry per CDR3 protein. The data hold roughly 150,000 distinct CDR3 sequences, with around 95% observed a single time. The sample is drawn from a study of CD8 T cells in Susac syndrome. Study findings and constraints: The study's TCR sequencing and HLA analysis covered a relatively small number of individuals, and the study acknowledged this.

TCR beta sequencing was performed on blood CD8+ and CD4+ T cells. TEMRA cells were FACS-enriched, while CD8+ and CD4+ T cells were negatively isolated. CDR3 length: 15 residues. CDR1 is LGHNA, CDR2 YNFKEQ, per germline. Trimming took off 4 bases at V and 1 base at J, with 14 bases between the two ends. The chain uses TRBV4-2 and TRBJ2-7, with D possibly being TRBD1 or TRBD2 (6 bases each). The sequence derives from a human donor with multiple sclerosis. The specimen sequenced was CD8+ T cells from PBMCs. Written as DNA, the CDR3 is TGTGCCAGCAGCCCGATAACGGGGGCGTCCTACGAGCAGTACTTC. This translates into CASSPITGASYEQYF.